This TCR beta chain originates from a study of cytomegalovirus exposure and HLA in healthy donors (dated by TCRdb to 2016 to 2017). Some background on the complete study: In an earlier analysis of 587 of the donors, 250 to 300 Gb of sequence data and 95 million to 130 million unique TCR beta sequences from 150 million to 200 million T cells were reported. About 330 gigabases of sequencing data and 70 million to 95 million unique TCR sequences made up an early release that covered over 550 HLA-typed donors. The genetic ancestry cluster associated with self-reported Caucasian donors included about four fifths of the roughly 400 genotyped donors. The study aimed to test whether signatures of past pathogen exposure could be identified by cataloging public T cell receptors. Using immunosequencing, the study profiled T cell repertoires from 500 to 800 subjects and related those repertoires to cytomegalovirus serostatus. Besides the first cohort of 550 to 750 subjects, a separate validation cohort made up of 120 different subjects was used. To predict cytomegalovirus infection status, the study brought together high-throughput TCR immunosequencing, statistical association of individual TCRs with disease status, and machine learning. A later analysis re-examined previously published TCR beta repertoires from roughly 720 donors and added high-resolution HLA genotyping to investigate patterns of TCR occurrence. In the later analysis, no new phenotypic data were used to find candidate immune exposures; instead, reliance was placed on TCR beta sequences and their occurrence across donors. To decide whether each TCR beta V gene segment behaved as functional or pseudogenic, an earlier analysis of several hundred of the donors relied on high-throughput TCR beta sequencing. Donor age, sex, ethnicity and CMV serostatus were compiled together with the repertoire data. A later genetic analysis used genome-wide SNP genotypes for about 55% of the 666 donors, treating that subset as a discovery cohort. All discovery cohort repertoires had been generated on a single sequencing platform. HLA typing covered class I and class II loci at four-digit resolution. Typing coverage differed by locus: A, B, C, DRB1 and DQB1 were typed in roughly 620-630 donors, DQA1 in about 560, DPA1 in roughly 590, and DPB1 in just under 480. Four or five DR-DQ haplotypes were handled as single units for association and clustering, since linkage in the cohort was strong. Across approximately 420 genotyped donors of the cohort, an average of about 240,000 unique TCR beta nucleotide sequences per donor were sequenced, and roughly 17% of those sequences were non-productive.

Reading the germline V gene gives CDR1 SGHVS and CDR2 FNYEAQ. Germline trimming amounts to 6 bases on V and 0 bases on J, with 7 as the count of junction bases outside the gene matches. The CDR3 has 16 amino acids, counting the end cysteine and phenylalanine. Of the read, only the CDR3 DNA is kept; its 48 bases are in frame from base 1. The receptor library was made with the immunoSEQ multiplex PCR assay. The multiplex PCR relied on a mix of 60 forward primers for TCR Vbeta segments and 13 reverse primers for TCR Jbeta segments. Amplification of the CDR3 region of rearranged TCR beta genes was performed with a multiplex PCR assay on genomic DNA. Amplified TCR beta libraries were sequenced as 87-base-pair reads on the Illumina HiSeq System. The study's processing was this. In a later analysis, tens of millions of unique TCR beta chains were counted across the approximately 640 repertoires, and roughly 11 million of these chains were shared by at least two donors. Raw reads were error-corrected and collapsed into unique sequences by a nearest-neighbor algorithm in which closely related sequences were merged to remove PCR and sequencing errors. To assign V, D and J gene segments, CDR3 sequences were aligned to IMGT reference sequences. For a sequence to be retained, a match of at least six nucleotides to both a V gene segment and a J gene segment was required. Rearrangements were classified as productive when the CDR3 lacked stop codons and remained in frame with V and J, and all other rearrangements were classified as non-productive. Following IMGT convention, CDR3 was defined as the stretch from the second conserved V-encoded cysteine to the conserved J-encoded phenylalanine. In an earlier analysis of more than 550 of the donors, sequences lacking an unambiguous match to a single V gene segment were excluded. In an earlier analysis of 587 of the donors, a V segment was called functional when productive rearrangements were above 56.7%, and segregating when the standard deviation between donors exceeded 5%. A statistical classification framework was built to diagnose cytomegalovirus status from the catalog of TCR beta chain sequences. In a later analysis, V and J genes were assigned by comparing TCR nucleotide sequences against IMGT/GENE-DB human TR gene sequences. A later analysis assigned CDR3 sequences and most-parsimonious VDJ recombination scenarios with the TCRdist pipeline. In a later analysis, each TCR beta chain was defined by its CDR3 amino acid sequence together with its V-gene family, and reads without a unique V-gene family were excluded. As a way to deal with suspected cross-contamination and a sequencing artifact, a later analysis dropped 450 to 600 nucleotide sequences that were highly shared and had low generation probability. In a later analysis, a clonal expansion index for each public chain was calculated from normalized within-repertoire ranks of inferred template counts. A later analysis computed generation probabilities with a VDJ recombination model fitted to out-of-frame rearrangements, and checked the results against IGoR. Hypergeometric tests were used in a later analysis to score TCR-TCR, TCR-HLA and TCR-CMV co-occurrence, with a repertoire-size bias correction applied to the TCR pairs. To estimate false discovery rates, a later analysis permuted the HLA or CMV assignments 20 times. In a later analysis, co-occurring TCRs were grouped using DBSCAN, with TCRdist sequence similarity added in when clustering inside HLA-allele-positive subsets. Repertoires with fewer than 30,000 or more than 120,000 public chains were left out of co-occurrence clustering, as were five repertoires with anomalous nucleotide sharing. TCRdb provides this immuneACCESS table in a form limited to in-frame rearrangements. Some clones are lacking; in checked studies, under half of them reflect an unresolved V gene, and why the rest are absent is not known. That table furnishes V, J and clone size, whereas the DNA furnished D and trimming. A total of about 160,000 clones appear in this sample, roughly 80% of them only once. Of the sample, around 9.1% falls within the top ten clones.

In total, just over 650 healthy bone marrow donors made up the cohort. At the time of sampling, every cohort member was nominally healthy, though immune exposures that went unrecorded were likely present. The donor was CMV seropositive and belonged to the group of 250 to 300 seropositive cohort members. A peripheral blood sample was provided by each donor, and peripheral blood mononuclear cells were used for TCR beta sequencing. Genomic DNA was extracted from the blood cell samples with the Qiagen DNeasy Blood Extraction Kit. Remarks on this clone: The antigen it binds to is not known. Qualities for individual bases were not recorded, and no much larger clone is one base off.

Broader findings and caveats from the paper: Sequencing depth was assumed to be roughly uniform across donors in the presence/absence analyses, though that assumption may not hold. Linkage disequilibrium might explain the correlated functional status among segregating V segments, but an unknown experimental factor could not be ruled out. A further reported finding was that TCR beta sequences accurately predicted the HLA-A and HLA-B alleles for most subjects in the first cohort. Because HLA typing was unavailable for some donors at each locus, only the typed subset was used in association tests. A later analysis found that most CMV-associated TCR beta chains appeared HLA-restricted, with HLA associations seemingly driven largely by CMV exposure. A cluster of highly shared sequence variants was judged likely to represent a technical artifact of the sequencing pipeline. In a later analysis, HLA-associated TCR beta chains showed more clonal expansion and lower generation probabilities than non-associated chains that were equally common. A later analysis reported that several top co-occurrence clusters appeared linked to parvovirus B19, influenza, CMV and Epstein-Barr virus. An association between a missense DCLRE1C variant and V-gene and J-gene trimming of TCR beta chains was found in a later genetic analysis and replicated in an independent cohort. A later analysis associated approximately 17,000 TCR beta sequences with specific HLA alleles at a false discovery rate of 0.05. A later analysis found that TCR association rates varied across HLA loci, with DRB1 alleles showing the most associated TCRs and HLA-C alleles the fewest. A few of the identified cytomegalovirus-associated TCR beta chains were confirmed in vitro to be specific for cytomegalovirus antigens. Strong co-occurrence of HLA alleles, especially DR and DQ, made assigning TCR associations to individual alleles difficult. Broadly in line with IMGT annotations, most TCR beta V segments showed up in productive rearrangements about 90% or about 30% of the time in an earlier analysis of several hundred of the donors. The classifier was reported to diagnose cytomegalovirus status with high specificity and sensitivity in both the original cohort and the validation cohort. The study gave a list of over 150 TCR beta chains associated with cytomegalovirus. It was suggested by the authors that the approach could potentially be generalized to other disease states and immunological phenotypes. This cohort had only TCR beta chains sequenced, and the lack of alpha or paired-chain data limited which features could be detected. Because the 87-base-pair reads could not distinguish some IMGT-functional V segments, including TRBV6-2 and TRBV6-3, those segments were excluded. The only immune exposure information available for the cohort was CMV serostatus. A later genetic analysis reported fewer N-insertions in productive TCRs among donors in an Asian-associated ancestry cluster than the approximately 670-donor mean. The earlier analysis of fewer than 750 of the donors excluded approximately 15 rarely observed V segments, including chromosome 9 orphons, because counts were too low. While some public TCRs were present in many individuals, most TCR sequences turned up only very rarely across donors.

This clonotype originated in a male donor in good health and CMV-seropositive. The V gene is TRBV7-6 and the J gene is TRBJ2-1, with TRBD2 matching 8 junction bases. Sequencing was carried out using PBMCs. The sequence in DNA is TGTGCCAGCAGTTCTAGCGGGCGGAGCTCCTACAATGAGCAGTTCTTC. Its amino acids are CASSSSGRSSYNEQFF. Joined to the reference TRBV7-6 and TRBJ2-1 proteins, this CDR3 gives the full variable domain: GAGVSQSPRYKVTKRGQDVALRCDPISGHVSLYWYRQALGQGPEFLTYFNYEAQQDKSGLPNDRFSAERPEGSISTLTIQRTEQRDSAMYRCASSSSGRSSYNEQFFGPGTRLTVL.